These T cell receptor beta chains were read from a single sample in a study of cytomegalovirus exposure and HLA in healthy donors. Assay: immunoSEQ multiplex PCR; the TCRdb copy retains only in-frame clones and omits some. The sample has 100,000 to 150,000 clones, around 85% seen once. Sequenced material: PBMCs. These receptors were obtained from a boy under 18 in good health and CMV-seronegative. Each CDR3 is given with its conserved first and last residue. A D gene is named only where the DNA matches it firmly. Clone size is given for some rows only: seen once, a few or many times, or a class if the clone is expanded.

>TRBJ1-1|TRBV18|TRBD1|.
TGTGCCAGCTCCCTCCAGGGGGCTGAAGCTTTCTTT
CASSLQGAEAFF
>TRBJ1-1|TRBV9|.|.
TGTGCCAGCAGCGATTCGTCGTTGTTGACTGAAGCTTTCTTT
CASSDSSLLTEAFF
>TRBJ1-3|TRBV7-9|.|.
TGTTCCAGCAGCTTAGTTCCGGGAGACTCTGGAAACACCATATATTTT
CSSSLVPGDSGNTIYF
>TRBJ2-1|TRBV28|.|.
TGTGCCATCTTCGCTAGTCATGTACATGAGCAGTTCTTC
CAIFASHVHEQFF
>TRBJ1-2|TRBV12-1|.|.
TGTGCCAGCAGCTCCAAAAGGGGGCAATATGGCTACACCTTC
CASSSKRGQYGYTF
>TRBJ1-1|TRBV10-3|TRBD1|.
TGTGCCATCACCGGCCGGACAGGGGTCGATCACACTGAAGCTTTCTTT
CAITGRTGVDHTEAFF
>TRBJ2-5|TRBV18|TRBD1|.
TGTGCCAGCTCGGAACAGGGGGCCCTAAAAGAGACCCAGTACTTC
CASSEQGALKETQYF
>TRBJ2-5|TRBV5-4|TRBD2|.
TGTGCCAGCAGCGGAAGACTAGCGGGAGAGACCCAGTACTTC
CASSGRLAGETQYF
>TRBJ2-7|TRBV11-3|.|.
TGTGCCAGCAGCCCGGGGGACTACGAGCAGTACTTC
CASSPGDYEQYF
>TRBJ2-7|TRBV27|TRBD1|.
TGTGCCAGCAGTCACGGACAGGGGGAGCAGTACTTC
CASSHGQGEQYF
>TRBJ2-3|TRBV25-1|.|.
TGTGCCAGCAGTGTCCGACAGCCTGCTAGCACAGATACGCAGTATTTT
CASSVRQPASTDTQYF
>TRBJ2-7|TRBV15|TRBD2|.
TGTGCCACCAGCAGTTGGGCTAGCGGGAGGGCCAACTACGAGCAGTACTTC
CATSSWASGRANYEQYF
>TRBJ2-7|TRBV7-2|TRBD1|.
TGTGCCAGCAGTCGAGGACAGGCCACCTACGAGCAGTACTTC
CASSRGQATYEQYF
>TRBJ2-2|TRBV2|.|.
TGTGCCAGCAGTGGTCTGAACACCGGGGAGCTGTTTTTT
CASSGLNTGELFF
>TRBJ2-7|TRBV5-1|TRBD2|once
TGCGCCAGCAGCTCCGGGGGGTGGGGTTCCTACGAGCAGTACTTC
CASSSGGWGSYEQYF
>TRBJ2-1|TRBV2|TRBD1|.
TGTGCCAGCAGTGCCCCGAACAGGGGAGAATTGAATGAGCAGTTCTTC
CASSAPNRGELNEQFF
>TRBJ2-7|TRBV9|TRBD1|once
TGTGCCAGCAGCGCTCACCGGGACAGCGACTACGAGCAGTACTTC
CASSAHRDSDYEQYF
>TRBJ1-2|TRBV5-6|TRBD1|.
TGTGCCAGCAGCTTGGACAGGGGGCGCGGGGGCTACACCTTC
CASSLDRGRGGYTF
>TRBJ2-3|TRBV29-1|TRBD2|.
TGCAGCGCCAGCAGGGCGGGGGCAGATACGCAGTATTTT
CSASRAGADTQYF
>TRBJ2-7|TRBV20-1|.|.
TGCAGGGGCTCAATCTCCTACGAGCAGTACTTC
CRGSISYEQYF
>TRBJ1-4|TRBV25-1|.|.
TGTGCCAGCAGTCCTAATATAGATGATGAAAAACTGTTTTTT
CASSPNIDDEKLFF
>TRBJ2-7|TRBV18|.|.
TGTGCCAGCTCACAAAACCCGTTAGGAGACTACGAGCAGTACTTC
CASSQNPLGDYEQYF
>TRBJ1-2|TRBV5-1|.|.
TGCGCCAGCAGCTTGGAGGGGTTAGGGGTAGGCTACACCTTC
CASSLEGLGVGYTF
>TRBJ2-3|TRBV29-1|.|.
TGCAGCGTTACTAGCCCGGGGACTAGCACAGATACGCAGTATTTT
CSVTSPGTSTDTQYF
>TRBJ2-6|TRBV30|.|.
TGTGCCTGGAGTGCCAGCGAATCTGGGGCCAACGTCCTGACTTTC
CAWSASESGANVLTF
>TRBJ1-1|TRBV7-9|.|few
TGTGCCAGCAGCTTATCCGGGGGAGTCGCTGAAGCTTTCTTT
CASSLSGGVAEAFF
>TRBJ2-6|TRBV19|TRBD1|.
TGTGCCACCGGAGACAGGGTCATCTCTGGGGCCAACGTCCTGACTTTC
CATGDRVISGANVLTF
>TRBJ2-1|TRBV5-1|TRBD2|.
TGCGCCAGCAGCTTGGGTGCTAGCGGTAGGTCCTACAATGAGCAGTTCTTC
CASSLGASGRSYNEQFF
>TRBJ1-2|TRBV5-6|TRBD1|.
TGTGCCAGCAGCGGGGGGACAGGGGCCCACTATGGCTACACTTTC
CASSGGTGAHYGYTF
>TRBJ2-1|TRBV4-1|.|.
TGCGCCAGCAGCAAATCAGGGGGGCTCTACAATGAGCAGTTCTTC
CASSKSGGLYNEQFF
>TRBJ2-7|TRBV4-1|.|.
TGCGCCAGCAGCCAAGATGAGGGGGACTACTACGAGCAGTACTTC
CASSQDEGDYYEQYF
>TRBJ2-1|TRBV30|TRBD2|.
TGTGCCTGGAGTCAACTAGCGGCCAACTACAATGAGCAGTTCTTC
CAWSQLAANYNEQFF
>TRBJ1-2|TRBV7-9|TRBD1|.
TGTGCCAGCAGCTTGGGACAGGGGGCTCGTGGCTACACCTTC
CASSLGQGARGYTF
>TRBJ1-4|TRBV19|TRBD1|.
TGTGCCAGTAGTCTTCCGGGACAGGGGGCAACTAATGAAAAACTGTTTTTT
CASSLPGQGATNEKLFF
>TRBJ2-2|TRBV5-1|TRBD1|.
TGCGCCAGCAGCCCCCTGGACAGGGGTGGGGACACCGGGGAGCTGTTTTTT
CASSPLDRGGDTGELFF
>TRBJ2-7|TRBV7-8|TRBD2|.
TGTGCCAGCAGCTTAGCGAGGACTAGCGTTTACGAGCAGTACTTC
CASSLARTSVYEQYF
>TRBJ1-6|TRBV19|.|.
TGTGCCAGTAGTATAGTGAGTGATTCACCCCTCCACTTT
CASSIVSDSPLHF
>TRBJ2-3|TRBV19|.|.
TGTGCCAGTAGTCCCCGGGGGGCTCTTGATACGCAGTATTTT
CASSPRGALDTQYF
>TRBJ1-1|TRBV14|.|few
TGTGCCAGCAGCCTCAATCCGGGCACTGAAGCTTTCTTT
CASSLNPGTEAFF
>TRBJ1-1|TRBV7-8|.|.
TGTGCCAGCAGCCCCGGGGGGAACACTGAAGCTTTCTTT
CASSPGGNTEAFF
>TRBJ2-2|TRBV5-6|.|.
TGTGCCAGCAGCGCGAACCCATCCGGGGAGCTGTTTTTT
CASSANPSGELFF
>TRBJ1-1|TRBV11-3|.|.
TGTGCCAGCAGCTTTCTAGTCAGGGGTGGGCACACTGAAGCTTTCTTT
CASSFLVRGGHTEAFF
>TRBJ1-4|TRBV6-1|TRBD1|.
TGTGCCAGCGGACAGGGAGGAAAACTGTTTTTT
CASGQGGKLFF
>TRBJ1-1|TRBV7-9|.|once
TGTGCCAGCAGCTTACCATACACCGAAGCTTTCTTT
CASSLPYTEAFF
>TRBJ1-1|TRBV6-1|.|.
TGTGCCAGCAATAGGGCGGGAGACACTGAAGCTTTCTTT
CASNRAGDTEAFF
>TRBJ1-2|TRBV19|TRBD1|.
TGTGCCAGTAAGCCAGGGGGCCATGGCTACACCTTC
CASKPGGHGYTF
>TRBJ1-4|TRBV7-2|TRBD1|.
TGTGCCAGCAGCACAGGGGACGGTGAAAAACTGTTTTTT
CASSTGDGEKLFF